A single count supports the clone carrying this TCR beta chain. Its target is unknown. PCR employed 60 Vbeta and 13 Jbeta primers. Produced via immunoSEQ multiplex PCR; TCRdb's table is partial and in-frame only. This table has around 100,000 clones, around four fifths appearing once. This record comes from a study of cytomegalovirus exposure and HLA in healthy donors. Study details: Researchers found that approximately 85% of under 450 genotyped donors fell within the Caucasian-associated ancestry cluster.

Study conclusions and caveats: In an earlier analysis, about 90% or about 30%: the productive usage of most TCR beta V segments. With further analysis later on, most CMV-associated TCR beta chains appeared HLA-restricted. Presence/absence comparisons presumed near-even sequencing depth among donors.

The ends lost 5 bases at V and 5 bases at J; junction bases unmatched: 4. Germline V lookup: CDR1 SGHRS, CDR2 YFSETQ. CDR3 length: 14 amino acids. The sequence was obtained from a young man in good health and CMV-seropositive. What was sequenced was PBMCs. The gene calls are TRBV5-1 and TRBJ2-2, with 9 bases identical to TRBD1. CDR3 sequence reads: CASRLTGGTGELFF. CDR3 DNA sequence: TGCGCCAGCAGATTGACAGGGGGGACCGGGGAGCTGTTTTTT.